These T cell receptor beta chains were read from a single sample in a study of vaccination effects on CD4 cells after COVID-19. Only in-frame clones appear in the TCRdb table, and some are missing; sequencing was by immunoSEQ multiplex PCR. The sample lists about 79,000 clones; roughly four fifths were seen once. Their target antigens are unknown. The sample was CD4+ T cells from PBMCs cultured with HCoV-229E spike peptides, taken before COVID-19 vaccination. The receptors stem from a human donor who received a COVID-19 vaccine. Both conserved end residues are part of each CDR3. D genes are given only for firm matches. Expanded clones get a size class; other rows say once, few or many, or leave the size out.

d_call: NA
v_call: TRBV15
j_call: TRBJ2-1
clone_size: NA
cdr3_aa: CATRERVYNEQFF
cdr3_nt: TGTGCCACCAGGGAGCGGGTTTACAATGAGCAGTTCTTC

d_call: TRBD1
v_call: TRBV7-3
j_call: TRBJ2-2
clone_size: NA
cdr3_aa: CASSLGQGLNTGELFF
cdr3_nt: TGTGCCAGCAGTTTGGGACAGGGACTCAACACCGGGGAGCTGTTTTTT

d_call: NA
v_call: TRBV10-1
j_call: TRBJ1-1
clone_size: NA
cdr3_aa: CASSESKGILNTEAFF
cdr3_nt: TGCGCCAGCAGTGAGTCTAAGGGCATACTGAACACTGAAGCTTTCTTT

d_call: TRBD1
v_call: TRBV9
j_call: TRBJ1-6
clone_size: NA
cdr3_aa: CASSTGQGGNSPLHF
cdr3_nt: TGTGCCAGCAGCACGGGACAGGGAGGTAATTCACCCCTCCACTTT

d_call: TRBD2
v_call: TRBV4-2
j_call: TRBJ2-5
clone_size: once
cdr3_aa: CASSQRGAGGLSETQYF
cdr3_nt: TGTGCCAGCAGCCAAAGAGGGGCGGGGGGGTTATCGGAGACCCAGTACTTC

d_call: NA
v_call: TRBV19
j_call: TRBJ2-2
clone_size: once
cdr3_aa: CATRPTLNTGELFF
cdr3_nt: TGTGCCACTCGACCCACTCTGAACACCGGGGAGCTGTTTTTT

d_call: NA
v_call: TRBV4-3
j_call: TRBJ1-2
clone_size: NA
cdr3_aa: CASSQESGGDYGYTF
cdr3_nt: TGCGCCAGCAGCCAAGAATCGGGGGGCGACTATGGCTACACCTTC

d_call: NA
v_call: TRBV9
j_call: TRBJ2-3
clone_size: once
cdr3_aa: CASSGLASSTDTQYF
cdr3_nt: TGTGCCAGCAGCGGTTTAGCCAGCAGCACAGATACGCAGTATTTT

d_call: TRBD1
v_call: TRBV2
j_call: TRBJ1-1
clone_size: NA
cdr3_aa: CASSDRTGGNTEAFF
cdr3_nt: TGTGCCAGCAGTGACCGGACAGGGGGGAACACTGAAGCTTTCTTT

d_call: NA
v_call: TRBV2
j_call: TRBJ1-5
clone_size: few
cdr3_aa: CASNVGNSNQPQHF
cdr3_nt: TGTGCCAGCAATGTCGGAAATAGCAATCAGCCCCAGCATTTT

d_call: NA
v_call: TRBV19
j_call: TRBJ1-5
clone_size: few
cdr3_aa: CASSVTPQGAGQHF
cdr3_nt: TGTGCCAGTAGTGTCACTCCTCAGGGAGCGGGCCAGCATTTT

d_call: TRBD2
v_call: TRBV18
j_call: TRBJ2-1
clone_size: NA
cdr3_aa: CASSPPGLAGGQFF
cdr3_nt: TGTGCCAGCTCACCACCGGGACTAGCGGGCGGGCAGTTCTTC

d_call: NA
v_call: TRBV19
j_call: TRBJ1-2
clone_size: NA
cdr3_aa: CASSQTGSLNYGYTF
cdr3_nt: TGTGCCAGTAGTCAAACAGGCAGCCTAAACTATGGCTACACCTTC

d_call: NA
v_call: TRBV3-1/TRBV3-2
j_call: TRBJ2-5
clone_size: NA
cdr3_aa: CASSGRLEQETQYF
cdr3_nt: TGTGCCAGCAGTGGCAGACTGGAACAAGAGACCCAGTACTTC

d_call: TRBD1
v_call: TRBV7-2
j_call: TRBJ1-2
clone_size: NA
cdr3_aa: CASSSDRANYGYTF
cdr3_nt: TGTGCCAGCAGCTCGGACAGGGCGAACTATGGCTACACCTTC

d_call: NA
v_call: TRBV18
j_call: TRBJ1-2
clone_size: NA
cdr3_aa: CASSPSGVGKNGYTF
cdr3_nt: TGTGCCAGCTCACCATCGGGGGTAGGGAAAAATGGCTACACCTTC

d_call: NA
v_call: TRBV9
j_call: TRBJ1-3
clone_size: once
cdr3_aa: CASSVANMPSGNTIYF
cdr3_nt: TGTGCCAGCAGCGTCGCTAATATGCCCTCTGGAAACACCATATATTTT

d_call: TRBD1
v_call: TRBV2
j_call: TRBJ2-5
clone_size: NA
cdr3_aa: CASSAGQPQETQYF
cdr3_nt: TGTGCCAGCAGTGCGGGACAGCCACAAGAGACCCAGTACTTC

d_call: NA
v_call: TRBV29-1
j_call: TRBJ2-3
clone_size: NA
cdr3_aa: CSGGAGTDTQYF
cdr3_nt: TGCAGCGGGGGGGCGGGCACAGATACGCAGTATTTT

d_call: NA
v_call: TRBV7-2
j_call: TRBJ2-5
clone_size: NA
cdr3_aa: CASSPDSRTQYF
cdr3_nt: TGTGCCAGCAGCCCAGATTCAAGGACCCAGTACTTC

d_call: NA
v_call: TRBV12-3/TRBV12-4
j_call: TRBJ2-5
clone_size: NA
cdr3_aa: CASSFFGGETQYF
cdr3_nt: TGTGCCAGCAGTTTTTTCGGGGGAGAGACCCAGTACTTC

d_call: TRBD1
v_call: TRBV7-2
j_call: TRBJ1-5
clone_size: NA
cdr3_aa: CASSFRGNQPQHF
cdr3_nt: TGTGCCAGCAGCTTCAGGGGGAATCAGCCCCAGCATTTT

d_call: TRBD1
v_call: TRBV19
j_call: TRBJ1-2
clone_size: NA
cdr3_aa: CASSRGQGNYGYTF
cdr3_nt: TGTGCCAGTAGTCGGGGACAGGGGAACTATGGCTACACCTTC

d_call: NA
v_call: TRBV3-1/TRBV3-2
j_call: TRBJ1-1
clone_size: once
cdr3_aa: CASTKSENTEAFF
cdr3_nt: TGTGCCAGCACCAAATCGGAGAACACTGAAGCTTTCTTT

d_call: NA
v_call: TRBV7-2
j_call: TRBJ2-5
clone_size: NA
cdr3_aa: CASSPGWVQETQYF
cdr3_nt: TGTGCCAGCAGCCCAGGTTGGGTCCAGGAGACCCAGTACTTC

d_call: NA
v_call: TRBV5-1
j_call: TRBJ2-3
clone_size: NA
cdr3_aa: CASSLQRTDTQYF
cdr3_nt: TGCGCCAGCAGCTTGCAACGGACAGATACGCAGTATTTT

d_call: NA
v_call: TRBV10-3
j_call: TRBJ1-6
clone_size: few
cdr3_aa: CAISETGSSYNSPLHF
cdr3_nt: TGTGCCATCAGTGAGACCGGGAGCTCCTATAATTCACCCCTCCACTTT

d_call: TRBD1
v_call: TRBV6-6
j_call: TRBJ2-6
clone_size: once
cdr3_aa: CASSRDRDSFGANVLTF
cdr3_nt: TGTGCCAGCAGTCGGGACAGGGATTCTTTTGGGGCCAACGTCCTGACTTTC

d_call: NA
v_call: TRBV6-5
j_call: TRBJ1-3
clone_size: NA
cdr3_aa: CASAGPGNTIYF
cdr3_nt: TGTGCCAGCGCAGGCCCTGGAAACACCATATATTTT

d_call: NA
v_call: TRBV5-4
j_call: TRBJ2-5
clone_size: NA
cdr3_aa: CASSLGPGAGETQYF
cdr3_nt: TGTGCCAGCAGCTTGGGTCCGGGGGCGGGAGAGACCCAGTACTTC

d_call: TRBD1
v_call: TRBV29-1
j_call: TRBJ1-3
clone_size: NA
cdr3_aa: CSVTGAGNTIYF
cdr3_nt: TGCAGCGTTACAGGGGCTGGAAACACCATATATTTT

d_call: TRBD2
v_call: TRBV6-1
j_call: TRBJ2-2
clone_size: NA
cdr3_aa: CASSEEGLAGGPWELFF
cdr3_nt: TGTGCCAGCAGTGAAGAGGGACTAGCGGGGGGGCCATGGGAGCTGTTTTTT

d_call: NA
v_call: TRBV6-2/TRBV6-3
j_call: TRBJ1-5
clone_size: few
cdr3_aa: CASSYPGPLNQPQHF
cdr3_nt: TGTGCCAGCAGTTATCCGGGACCGCTAAATCAGCCCCAGCATTTT

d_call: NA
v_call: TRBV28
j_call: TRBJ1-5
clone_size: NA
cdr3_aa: CASILDRTSNQPQHF
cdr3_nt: TGTGCCAGCATCCTCGACAGGACCAGCAATCAGCCCCAGCATTTT

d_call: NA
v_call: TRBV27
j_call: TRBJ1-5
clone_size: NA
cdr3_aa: CASSLIGGQPQHF
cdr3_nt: TGTGCCAGCAGTTTGATTGGGGGTCAGCCCCAGCATTTT

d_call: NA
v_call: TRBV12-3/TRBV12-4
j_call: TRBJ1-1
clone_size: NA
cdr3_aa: CASSLIGNTEAFF
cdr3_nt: TGTGCCAGCAGTTTAATCGGAAACACTGAAGCTTTCTTT

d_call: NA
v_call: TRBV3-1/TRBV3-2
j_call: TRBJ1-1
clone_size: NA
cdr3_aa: CASSLGGGDTEAFF
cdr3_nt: TGTGCCAGCAGCCTAGGAGGAGGGGATACTGAAGCTTTCTTT

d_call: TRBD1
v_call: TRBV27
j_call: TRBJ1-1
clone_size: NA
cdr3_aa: CASNRQGGDTEAFF
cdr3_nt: TGTGCCAGCAATCGACAGGGTGGGGATACTGAAGCTTTCTTT

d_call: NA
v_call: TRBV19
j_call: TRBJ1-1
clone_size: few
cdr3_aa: CASSITGMSSEAFF
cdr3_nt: TGTGCCAGTAGTATCACAGGGATGAGCTCTGAAGCTTTCTTT

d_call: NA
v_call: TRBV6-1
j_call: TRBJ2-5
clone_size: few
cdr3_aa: CASSEFRWGETQYF
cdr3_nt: TGTGCCAGCAGTGAATTCAGGTGGGGAGAGACCCAGTACTTC

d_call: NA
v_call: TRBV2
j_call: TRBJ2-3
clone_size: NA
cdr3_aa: CASSGPLGLETDTQYF
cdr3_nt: TGTGCCAGCAGTGGGCCCCTGGGACTGGAAACAGATACGCAGTATTTT

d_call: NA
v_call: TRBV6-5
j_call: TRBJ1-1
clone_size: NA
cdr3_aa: CASRLDSVENTEAFF
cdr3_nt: TGTGCCAGCAGATTGGACAGCGTCGAGAACACTGAAGCTTTCTTT

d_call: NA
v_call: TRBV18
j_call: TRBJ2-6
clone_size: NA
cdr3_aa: CASSPQGSGANVLTF
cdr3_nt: TGTGCCAGCTCACCCCAGGGGTCTGGGGCCAACGTCCTGACTTTC

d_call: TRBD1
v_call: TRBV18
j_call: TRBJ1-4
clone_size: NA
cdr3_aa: CASSLGQGGEKLFF
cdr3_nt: TGTGCCAGCTCACTGGGACAGGGGGGAGAAAAACTGTTTTTT

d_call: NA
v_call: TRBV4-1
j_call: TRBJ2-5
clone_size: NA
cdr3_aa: CASSPQGGGPSGETQYF
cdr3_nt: TGCGCCAGCAGCCCCCAGGGGGGGGGCCCCTCCGGAGAGACCCAGTACTTC

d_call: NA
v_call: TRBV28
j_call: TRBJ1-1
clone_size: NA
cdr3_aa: CASSLLRTGGAFF
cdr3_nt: TGTGCCAGCAGTTTATTAAGGACCGGGGGAGCTTTCTTT

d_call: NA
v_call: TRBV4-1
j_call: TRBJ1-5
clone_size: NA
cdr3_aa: CASSQRASDSNQPQHF
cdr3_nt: TGCGCCAGCAGCCAAAGGGCCTCCGATAGCAATCAGCCCCAGCATTTT

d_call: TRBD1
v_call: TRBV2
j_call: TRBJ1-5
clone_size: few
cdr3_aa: CASSGQGGNQPQHF
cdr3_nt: TGTGCCAGCAGTGGACAGGGGGGGAATCAGCCCCAGCATTTT

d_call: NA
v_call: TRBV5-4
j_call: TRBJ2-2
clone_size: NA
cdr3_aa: CASSLGGQGELFF
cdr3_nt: TGTGCCAGCAGCTTGGGAGGCCAAGGGGAGCTGTTTTTT

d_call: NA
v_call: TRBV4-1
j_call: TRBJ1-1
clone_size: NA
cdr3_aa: CASSQRQERGYTEAFF
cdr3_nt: TGCGCCAGCAGCCAGAGACAGGAAAGGGGGTACACTGAAGCTTTCTTT

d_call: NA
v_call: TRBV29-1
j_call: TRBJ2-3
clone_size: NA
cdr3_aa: CSVVYLRGVTDTQYF
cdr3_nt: TGCAGCGTTGTTTACCTAAGGGGGGTCACAGATACGCAGTATTTT

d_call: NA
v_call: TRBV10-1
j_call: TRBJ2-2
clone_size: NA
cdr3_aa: CASSPGKNTGELFF
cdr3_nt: TGCGCCAGCAGTCCGGGAAAGAACACCGGGGAGCTGTTTTTT

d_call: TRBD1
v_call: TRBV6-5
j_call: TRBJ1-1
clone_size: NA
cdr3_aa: CASSYSATGVNTEAFF
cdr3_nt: TGTGCCAGCAGTTACTCGGCGACAGGGGTGAACACTGAAGCTTTCTTT

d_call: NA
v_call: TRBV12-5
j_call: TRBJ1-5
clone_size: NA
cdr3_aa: CASGPRFSQPQHF
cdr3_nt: TGTGCTAGTGGTCCCAGGTTTTCTCAGCCCCAGCATTTT

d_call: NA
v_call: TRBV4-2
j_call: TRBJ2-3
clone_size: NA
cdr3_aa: CASREGGGHTDTQYF
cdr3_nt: TGTGCCAGCAGAGAGGGAGGGGGGCACACAGATACGCAGTATTTT